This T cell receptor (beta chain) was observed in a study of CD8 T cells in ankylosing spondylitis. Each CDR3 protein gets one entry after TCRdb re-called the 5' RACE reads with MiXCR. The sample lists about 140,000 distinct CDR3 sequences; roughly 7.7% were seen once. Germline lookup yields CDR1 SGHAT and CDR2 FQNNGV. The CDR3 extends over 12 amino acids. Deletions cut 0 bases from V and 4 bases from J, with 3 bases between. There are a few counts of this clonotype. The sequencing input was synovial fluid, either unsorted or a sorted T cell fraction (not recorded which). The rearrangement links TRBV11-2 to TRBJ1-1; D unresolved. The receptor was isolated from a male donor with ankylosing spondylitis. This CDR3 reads CASSLEFTEAFF. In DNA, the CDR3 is TGTGCCAGCAGCTTAGAATTCACTGAAGCTTTCTTT.